These 22 T cell receptor beta chains originate from one sample sequenced in a study of vaccination and CD4 T cells after COVID-19. An Oncomine TCR Beta short-read assay was used to sequence the DNA from cultured CD4+ T cells. TCRdb itself ran the PCR reads through MiXCR, one entry per CDR3 protein. The profile shows approximately 17,000 distinct CDR3 sequences, 70% of them singletons. For these TCRs, the target antigens are not known. The treatment was: approximately 10-day PBMC culture with coronavirus spike peptide pools or control peptides (ViraFEST assay). What was sequenced was CD4+ T cells from blood, cultured in vitro. These receptors all stem from a human donor who had recovered from COVID-19.

The gene calls are TRBV11-3 and TRBJ2-2; weak D call: TRBD1 (9 bases). CDR3 length equals 19 residues. Deletions cut 2 bases from V and 4 bases from J, with 23 bases between. Germline lookup yields CDR1 SGHNT and CDR2 YENEEA. The CDR3 here is CASSLTYRGRAGGTGELFF. CDR3 sequence (DNA): TGTGCCAGCAGCTTAACATACAGGGGGCGCGCGGGGGGCACCGGGGAGCTGTTTTTT.

The genes are TRBV20-1 and TRBJ2-7; D possibly corresponds to TRBD2 (6 bases). Trimming shortened V by 3 bases and J by 4 bases, and 19 bases separated the two germline ends. There are 15 residues in the CDR3. Germline V CDR1 and CDR2: DFQATT, SNEGSKA (reference sequence). The chain's CDR3 is CSASSGDPTPYEQYF. In DNA form, the CDR3 reads TGCAGTGCTAGTAGCGGAGACCCCACCCCTTACGAGCAGTACTTC.

The chain joins TRBV12-3 or TRBV12-4 to TRBJ1-5; D call uncertain. CDR3 length: 14 amino acids. V was clipped by 2 bases and J by 0 bases, with 5 bases between them. In DNA, the CDR3 is TGTGCCAGCAGTTTACAGCTTAGCAATCAGCCCCAGCATTTT. It encodes CASSLQLSNQPQHF.

The chain carries TRBV19 and TRBJ2-5; weak D call: TRBD1 (6 bases). V lost 11 bases and J 4 bases, leaving 17 bases between the germline ends. The CDR3 totals 13 residues. Germline CDR1 and CDR2: LNHDA and SQIVND (reference sequence). Here the CDR3 DNA reads TGTGCCCCCCCTAGGGGGATCCGAGAGACCCAGTACTTC. Its translation is CAPPRGIRETQYF.

This clonotype was recorded once. This rearrangement joins TRBV6-1 to TRBJ1-3; 7 positions agree with TRBD1. The V segment lost 5 bases and the J segment 0 bases; nucleotides outside the gene matches: 7. CDR1 MNHNS and CDR2 SASEGT come from the germline V gene. The CDR3 consists of 16 residues. The CDR3 DNA sequence: TGTGCCAGCAGTCAGGCAGGGGACAGCTCTGGAAACACCATATATTTT. Translating it yields CASSQAGDSSGNTIYF.

The V and J genes are TRBV10-1 and TRBJ1-2; D not resolved. V lost 6 bases, J lost 2 bases, and 13 bases lay in between. In germline, CDR1 is WNHNN, CDR2 SYGVQD (reference sequence). CDR3 length: 14 amino acids. CDR3: CASRFRFLNYGYTF. CDR3 in DNA: TGCGCCAGCAGATTTCGATTCCTCAACTATGGCTACACCTTC.

J is TRBJ2-5 and V is TRBV14; D is possibly TRBD1 (6 bases). The CDR3 covers 16 residues. From germline, CDR1 is SGHDN and CDR2 FVKESK. With 3 bases removed from V and 0 bases from J, the gap between germline ends came to 14 bases. Written as DNA, the CDR3 is TGTGCCAGCAGCCAGGACAGCACCAAGTACCAAGAGACCCAGTACTTC. Translated, it gives CASSQDSTKYQETQYF.

The rearrangement links TRBV2 to TRBJ2-3, with 10 nucleotides matching TRBD1. Germline V gives CDR1 SNHLY, CDR2 FYNNEI. This CDR3 contains 14 residues. The junction had 5 bases not matched to a gene; V was cut back by 4 bases and J by 7 bases. The CDR3 sequence: CASSGRTGGYTQYF. Here the CDR3 DNA reads TGTGCCAGCAGTGGAAGGACAGGGGGGTATACGCAGTATTTT.

The chain carries TRBV2 and TRBJ2-3; 14 bases align to TRBD2. This CDR3 contains 19 residues. CDR1 SNHLY and CDR2 FYNNEI come from the germline V gene. The ends lost 3 bases at V and 0 bases at J; junction bases unmatched: 8. The CDR3 here is CASSDWGLAGDPSTDTQYF. CDR3 bases: TGTGCCAGCAGTGATTGGGGACTAGCGGGGGACCCGAGCACAGATACGCAGTATTTT.

This clonotype has only one observation. This chain connects TRBV6-1 to TRBJ2-2, with 8 bases fitting TRBD2. Looked up from germline, CDR1 is MNHNS and CDR2 is SASEGT. Trimming took 5 bases from V and 4 from J; bases not matched to a gene: 3. The CDR3 is made up of 14 amino acids. CDR3 nucleotide sequence: TGTGCCAGCAGTACCGGACTAGCCACCGGGGAGCTGTTTTTT. Translation gives CASSTGLATGELFF.

V and J are TRBV7-6 and TRBJ2-1; D possibly corresponds to TRBD1 (6 bases). V was trimmed by 1 base and J by 4 bases, leaving 11 bases between them. Germline V gene data show CDR1 as SGHVS and CDR2 as FNYEAQ. The CDR3 is made up of 15 amino acids. DNA for the CDR3: TGTGCCAGCAGCTTAGAGGTGGGGGCGTACAATGAGCAGTTCTTC. This translates into CASSLEVGAYNEQFF.

The rearrangement uses TRBV19 and TRBJ1-2; D is unclear. The CDR3 loop spans 12 amino acids. Germline lookup yields CDR1 LNHDA and CDR2 SQIVND (reference sequence). Trimming left V 7 bases short and J 1 base short, with 7 bases between. The CDR3 nucleotides are TGTGCCAGTAACGACCGTAACTATGGCTACACCTTC. Translating it yields CASNDRNYGYTF.

V and J are TRBV28 and TRBJ1-1, with D hard to call. V shed 1 base and J shed 4 bases, with 16 bases lying between them. CDR3 length equals 16 residues. Germline V CDR1 and CDR2: MDHEN, SYDVKM. The CDR3 DNA follows: TGTGCCAGCAGTTTATTGGAAGCTGGTAGTGGCACTGAAGCTTTCTTT. Amino acids: CASSLLEAGSGTEAFF.

This chain joins TRBV6-2 or TRBV6-3 and TRBJ1-1, with TRBD1 identical over 7 bases. The length of the CDR3 is 14 residues. Germline V gene sequence: CDR1 MNHEY, CDR2 SVGEGT. The V segment lost 6 bases and the J segment 6 bases; nucleotides outside the gene matches: 10. The CDR3 coding sequence is TGTGCCAGCAGACGCGACCCAGGGGGAGCTGAAGCTTTCTTT. Residues: CASRRDPGGAEAFF.

The chain links TRBV6-1 to TRBJ1-1; D is perhaps TRBD1 (6 bases). The CDR3 covers 15 residues. The ends were cut back, 6 bases at V and 1 base at J, with 15 bases in the middle. Germline loops: CDR1 MNHNS, CDR2 SASEGT. CDR3 amino acids: CASRERGDTNTEAFF. The CDR3 bases are TGTGCCAGCAGGGAAAGGGGGGACACGAACACTGAAGCTTTCTTT.

The chain links TRBV7-2 to TRBJ1-6, with unresolved D. The CDR3 is made up of 13 amino acids. Deletions cut 2 bases from V and 7 bases from J, with 6 bases between. CDR1 is SGHTA and CDR2 is FQGNSA in the germline V gene. The CDR3 loop reads CASSLSGNSPLHF. DNA for the CDR3: TGTGCCAGCAGCTTATCCGGGAATTCACCCCTCCACTTT.

On this clonotype: At one boundary the junction diverges from the germline segment, which might be a read error. The rearrangement uses TRBV7-7 and TRBJ1-4; D is unclear. The CDR3 totals 13 residues. Germline V gene data show CDR1 as SSHAT and CDR2 as FNYEAQ (reference sequence). CDR3 region: CASSPSPNEKLFF. The CDR3 DNA reads TGTGCTAGCAGCCCAAGCCCCAATGAAAAACTGTTTTTT.

The chain has TRBV24-1 and TRBJ2-5; D is possibly TRBD1 (8 bases). Trimming stripped 4 bases from V and 0 bases from J, with 17 bases between. The CDR3 spans 17 residues. Germline lookup yields CDR1 KGHDR and CDR2 SFDVKD. The CDR3: CATSDWSGTGHQETQYF. Written as DNA, the CDR3 is TGTGCCACCAGTGACTGGAGCGGGACAGGCCACCAAGAGACCCAGTACTTC.

V gene TRBV19 combines with J gene TRBJ1-2; D is perhaps TRBD1 (6 bases). V lost 7 bases and J 2 bases, leaving 14 bases between the germline ends. CDR3 length: 14 amino acids. Germline V gene data show CDR1 as LNHDA and CDR2 as SQIVND (reference sequence). CDR3 DNA sequence: TGTGCCAGTACCCGTTTAAGGGGGAACTATGGCTACACCTTC. Its protein product is CASTRLRGNYGYTF.

This clonotype was recorded a few times. The chain couples TRBV20-1 to TRBJ1-3; D unresolved. Germline CDR1 and CDR2: DFQATT and SNEGSKA (reference sequence). V dropped 5 bases and J dropped 4 bases, with 18 bases sitting between them. The CDR3 contains 15 residues. The CDR3 sequence: CSASRTRTGGNTIYF. In nucleotides, the CDR3 is TGCAGTGCTTCCCGGACCCGGACTGGGGGAAACACCATATATTTT.

This clonotype came up a few times. V gene TRBV27 combines with J gene TRBJ2-5, with 12 bases that match TRBD1. The CDR3 contains 17 residues. V shed 1 base, J shed 5 bases, and the junction held 8 bases outside the gene matches. CDR1 and CDR2 from the germline V gene are MNHEY and SMNVEV (reference sequence). The CDR3: CASSLLGKGQGAETQYF. The DNA for the CDR3 is TGTGCCAGCAGTTTATTGGGGAAGGGACAGGGGGCCGAGACCCAGTACTTC.

The rearrangement links TRBV19 to TRBJ1-2; possibly TRBD1 for D (5 bases). Trimming removed 3 bases at V and 6 bases at J, with 14 bases between. Germline V CDR1 and CDR2: LNHDA, SQIVND (reference sequence). This CDR3 has 14 amino acids. The CDR3 protein is CASSISRVVDGYTF. CDR3 nucleotide sequence: TGTGCCAGTAGTATTTCCAGGGTCGTCGATGGCTACACCTTC.